The rows below give T cell receptor beta chains drawn from one sample of a study of Ad26.COV2.S vaccination and SARS-CoV-2 variants. Some clones are missing from TCRdb's copy, which holds only in-frame ones; the method was immunoSEQ multiplex PCR. Altogether 300,000 to 400,000 clones are present, 88% being singletons, with the ten largest covering around 6.1%. The sample was peripheral blood, taken in a trial of Ad26.COV2.S vaccine versus placebo. The receptors derive from a person aged 18 to 59 who received the Ad26.COV2.S COVID-19 vaccine or a placebo. CDR3s include the opening cysteine and the closing phenylalanine or tryptophan. The D gene is left open where the match is weak. Clone size is not always given. Where it is, it says once, few, many or a class for expanded clones.

size	D	V	J	CDR3	DNA
.	.	TRBV4-3	TRBJ1-5	CASSQGTYPNQPQHF	TGCGCCAGCAGCCAAGGGACCTACCCCAATCAGCCCCAGCATTTT
.	.	TRBV9	TRBJ1-2	CASSVESNRVGKGYTF	TGTGCCAGCAGCGTAGAATCCAACAGGGTGGGGAAGGGCTACACCTTC
.	.	TRBV28	TRBJ2-1	CASSLDWSSYNEQFF	TGTGCCAGCAGTTTGGACTGGAGCTCCTACAATGAGCAGTTCTTC
.	.	TRBV7-3	TRBJ1-5	CASSLVGGRDQPQHF	TGTGCCAGCAGCTTAGTCGGGGGTAGGGATCAGCCCCAGCATTTT
once	.	TRBV5-4	TRBJ2-3	CASSFDQGRDTQYF	TGTGCCAGCAGCTTCGATCAGGGGAGGGATACGCAGTATTTT
.	.	TRBV7-8	TRBJ1-4	CASSLTRATNEKLFF	TGTGCCAGCAGCCTAACCCGTGCAACTAATGAAAAACTGTTTTTT
.	.	TRBV28	TRBJ1-1	CASSLPLRGTEAFF	TGTGCCAGCAGTTTACCACTCAGGGGCACTGAAGCTTTCTTT
.	.	TRBV15	TRBJ2-6	CATSIPGRSSGANVLTF	TGTGCCACCAGCATCCCGGGACGGAGCTCTGGGGCCAACGTCCTGACTTTC
.	.	TRBV28	TRBJ1-3	CASSLRSDISGNTIYF	TGTGCCAGCAGTTTAAGGTCAGACATCTCTGGAAACACCATATATTTT
.	.	TRBV28	TRBJ2-2	CASSLLLGTGELFF	TGTGCCAGCAGTTTATTACTTGGCACCGGGGAGCTGTTTTTT
once	.	TRBV6-5	TRBJ1-5	CASRKLPGGNQPQHF	TGTGCCAGCAGAAAACTCCCGGGGGGAAATCAGCCCCAGCATTTT
.	.	TRBV19	TRBJ1-1	CASSIMSGVGTEAFF	TGTGCCAGTAGTATAATGTCAGGGGTGGGGACTGAAGCTTTCTTT
.	TRBD2	TRBV19	TRBJ2-7	CASSRQTSGAYEQYF	TGTGCCAGTAGTCGCCAGACTAGCGGGGCCTACGAGCAGTACTTC
once	TRBD1	TRBV2	TRBJ1-1	CARKNRGDTEAFF	TGTGCCAGGAAAAACAGGGGTGACACTGAAGCTTTCTTT
.	TRBD1	TRBV7-2	TRBJ2-1	CASSPRTGYNEQFF	TGTGCCAGCAGCCCCCGGACAGGGTACAATGAGCAGTTCTTC
.	.	TRBV24-1	TRBJ2-5	CATSDATGDRETQYF	TGTGCCACCAGTGATGCGACAGGCGACCGAGAGACCCAGTACTTC
.	.	TRBV19	TRBJ2-5	CASSAQVAGATLRETQYF	TGTGCCAGTAGTGCCCAGGTAGCCGGGGCCACTCTCCGAGAGACCCAGTACTTC
.	.	TRBV3-1/TRBV3-2	TRBJ1-3	CASSQGGGSGNTIYF	TGTGCCAGCAGCCAAGGAGGAGGGTCTGGAAACACCATATATTTT
.	TRBD2	TRBV11-2	TRBJ2-7	CASSLDTSGVPYEQYF	TGTGCCAGCAGCTTAGATACTAGCGGGGTACCCTACGAGCAGTACTTC
.	TRBD2	TRBV4-2	TRBJ2-1	CASSPAGDSYNEQFF	TGTGCCAGCAGCCCAGCGGGAGACTCCTACAATGAGCAGTTCTTC
few	TRBD1	TRBV4-3	TRBJ1-2	CASSQGIQGYGYTF	TGCGCCAGCAGCCAAGGGATACAGGGGTATGGCTACACCTTC
.	.	TRBV3-1/TRBV3-2	TRBJ2-7	CASSQGRVNEQYF	TGTGCCAGCAGCCAAGGAAGGGTGAACGAGCAGTACTTC
.	TRBD1	TRBV28	TRBJ1-6	CASSFPGQGNSPLHF	TGTGCCAGCAGTTTTCCGGGACAGGGGAATTCACCCCTCCACTTT
.	TRBD1	TRBV9	TRBJ2-1	CASSVDSTGGNEQFF	TGTGCCAGCAGCGTAGATTCGACAGGGGGCAATGAGCAGTTCTTC
once	.	TRBV11-1	TRBJ2-2	CASSPTTYTGELFF	TGTGCCAGCAGCCCCACGACGTACACCGGGGAGCTGTTTTTT
.	.	TRBV11-2	TRBJ2-5	CASSLDGGTQYF	TGTGCCAGCAGCTTAGACGGAGGGACCCAGTACTTC
once	TRBD1	TRBV6-5	TRBJ1-1	CASSPRQGTRAFF	TGTGCCAGCAGTCCTAGACAGGGGACCCGGGCTTTCTTT
once	.	TRBV6-1	TRBJ1-6	CASSELDSSNSPLHF	TGTGCCAGCAGTGAACTGGACAGCTCTAATTCACCCCTCCACTTT
.	TRBD1	TRBV6-5	TRBJ1-5	CASSSTGGTGQPQHF	TGTGCCAGCAGCTCGACAGGGGGAACCGGTCAGCCCCAGCATTTT